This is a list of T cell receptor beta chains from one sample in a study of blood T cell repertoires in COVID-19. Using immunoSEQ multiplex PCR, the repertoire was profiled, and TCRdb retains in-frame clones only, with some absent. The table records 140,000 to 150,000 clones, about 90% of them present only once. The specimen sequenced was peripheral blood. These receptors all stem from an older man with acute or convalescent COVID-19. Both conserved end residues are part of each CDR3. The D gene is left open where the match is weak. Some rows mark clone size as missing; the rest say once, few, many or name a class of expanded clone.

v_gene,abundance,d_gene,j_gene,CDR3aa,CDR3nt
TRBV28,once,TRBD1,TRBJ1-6,CASSLQGAPLHF,TGTGCCAGCAGTTTACAGGGGGCACCCCTCCACTTT
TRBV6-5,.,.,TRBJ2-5,CASSPRVPAETQYF,TGTGCCAGCAGTCCCCGGGTCCCCGCGGAGACCCAGTACTTC
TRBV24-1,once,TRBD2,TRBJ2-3,CATSDPPGGGDLTDTQYF,TGTGCCACCAGTGACCCACCCGGGGGGGGCGACCTCACAGATACGCAGTATTTT
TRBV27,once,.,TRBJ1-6,CASSSGTGLPYNSPLHF,TGTGCCAGCAGTTCAGGAACAGGGTTACCCTATAATTCACCCCTCCACTTT
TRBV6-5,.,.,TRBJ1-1,CAISQVLNTEAFF,TGTGCCATCTCTCAGGTGTTGAACACTGAAGCTTTCTTT
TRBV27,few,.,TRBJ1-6,CASSPRGGMSHSPLHF,TGTGCCAGCAGTCCCCGGGGGGGGATGAGTCATTCACCCCTCCACTTT
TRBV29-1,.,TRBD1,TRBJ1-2,CSVEGQAGGYTF,TGCAGCGTTGAGGGACAGGCGGGGGGCTACACCTTC
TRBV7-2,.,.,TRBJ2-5,CASSLAGRGRETQYF,TGTGCCAGCAGCTTAGCCGGCAGGGGTAGGGAGACCCAGTACTTC
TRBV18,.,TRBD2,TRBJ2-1,CASSPETSGILSYNEQFF,TGTGCCAGCTCACCAGAGACTAGCGGGATCCTATCCTACAATGAGCAGTTCTTC
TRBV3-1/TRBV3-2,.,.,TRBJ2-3,CASSHDPAGRDTQYF,TGTGCCAGCAGCCACGACCCGGCGGGGAGAGATACGCAGTATTTT
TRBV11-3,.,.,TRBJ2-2,CASSSSDTGELFF,TGTGCCAGCAGCTCCTCGGACACCGGGGAGCTGTTTTTT
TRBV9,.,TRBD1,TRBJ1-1,CASSVGQGQVEAFF,TGTGCCAGCAGCGTCGGACAGGGCCAAGTTGAAGCTTTCTTT
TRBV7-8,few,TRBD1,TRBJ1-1,CASRTQGDTEAFF,TGTGCCAGCAGGACGCAGGGGGACACTGAAGCTTTCTTT
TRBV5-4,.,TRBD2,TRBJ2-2,CASRRGGRDTGELFF,TGTGCCAGCCGCCGAGGTGGGAGGGACACCGGGGAGCTGTTTTTT
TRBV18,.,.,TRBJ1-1,CASSGGGLGMNTEAFF,TGTGCCAGCTCCGGCGGGGGTCTTGGGATGAACACTGAAGCTTTCTTT
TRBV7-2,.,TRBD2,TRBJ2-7,CASSPSGTSGGEQYF,TGTGCCAGCAGCCCCTCCGGGACTAGCGGGGGCGAGCAGTACTTC
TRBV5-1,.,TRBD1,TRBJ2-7,CASSPGQGFHEQYF,TGCGCCAGCAGCCCGGGACAGGGGTTTCACGAGCAGTACTTC
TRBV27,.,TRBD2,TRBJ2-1,CASSLRPGRGLAGGIRYNEQFF,TGTGCCAGCAGTTTACGTCCAGGGAGGGGACTAGCGGGAGGGATTCGCTACAATGAGCAGTTCTTC
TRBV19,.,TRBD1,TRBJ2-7,CASSTRPGQITYEQYF,TGTGCCAGTAGTACCCGACCGGGACAGATTACCTACGAGCAGTACTTC
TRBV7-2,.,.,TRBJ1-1,CASSWARQNTEAFF,TGTGCCAGCAGCTGGGCGAGACAGAACACTGAAGCTTTCTTT
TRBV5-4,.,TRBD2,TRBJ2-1,CASSLAGGVSYNEQFF,TGTGCCAGCAGCTTGGCCGGGGGGGTCTCCTACAATGAGCAGTTCTTC
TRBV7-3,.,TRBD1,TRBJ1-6,CASSQGQGVSPLHF,TGTGCCAGCAGCCAGGGACAGGGGGTTTCACCCCTCCACTTT
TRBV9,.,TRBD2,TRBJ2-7,CASSPTSTTYEQYF,TGTGCCAGCAGCCCGACTAGCACCACCTACGAGCAGTACTTC
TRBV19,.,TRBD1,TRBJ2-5,CASSTLLQGDQETQYF,TGTGCCAGTAGTACCCTATTGCAGGGGGACCAAGAGACCCAGTACTTC
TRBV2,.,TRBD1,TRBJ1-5,CASSEEGQGRQPQHF,TGTGCCAGCAGTGAAGAGGGACAGGGTCGTCAGCCCCAGCATTTT
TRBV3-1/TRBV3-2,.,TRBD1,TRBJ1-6,CASSQGTVQSPLHF,TGTGCCAGCAGCCAGGGGACAGTCCAATCACCCCTCCACTTT
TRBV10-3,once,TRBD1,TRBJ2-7,CAISESGQGFYEQYF,TGTGCCATCAGTGAGTCAGGACAGGGTTTCTACGAGCAGTACTTC
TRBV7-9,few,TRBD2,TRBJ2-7,CASSSIRLAGVWEQYF,TGTGCCAGCAGCTCGATTAGACTAGCGGGAGTGTGGGAGCAGTACTTC
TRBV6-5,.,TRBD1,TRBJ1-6,CASSYGQENSPLHF,TGTGCCAGCAGTTACGGACAGGAGAATTCACCCCTCCACTTT
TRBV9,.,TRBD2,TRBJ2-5,CASSLGGGTETQYF,TGTGCCAGCAGCCTCGGGGGGGGCACCGAGACCCAGTACTTC
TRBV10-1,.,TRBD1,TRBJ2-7,CASSDGAGGYEQYF,TGCGCCAGCAGTGACGGGGCAGGGGGTTACGAGCAGTACTTC
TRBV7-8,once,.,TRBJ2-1,CASSLKEQDYNEQFF,TGTGCCAGCAGCTTAAAGGAACAGGATTACAATGAGCAGTTCTTC
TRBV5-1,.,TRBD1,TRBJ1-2,CASSPDRGSFGYTF,TGCGCCAGCAGCCCGGACAGGGGTAGTTTTGGCTACACCTTC
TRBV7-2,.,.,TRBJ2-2,CASSLAVVPRLTGELFF,TGTGCCAGCAGCTTAGCGGTCGTCCCTCGGTTGACCGGGGAGCTGTTTTTT
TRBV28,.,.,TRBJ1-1,CASSLSTGGTEAFF,TGTGCCAGCAGTTTATCGACAGGAGGAACTGAAGCTTTCTTT
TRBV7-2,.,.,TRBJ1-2,CASSPRRSGYTF,TGTGCCAGCAGCCCCAGAAGGAGTGGCTACACCTTC
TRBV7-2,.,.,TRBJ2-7,CASSFNRYEQYF,TGTGCCAGCAGCTTTAACCGGTACGAGCAGTACTTC
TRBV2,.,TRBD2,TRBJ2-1,CASHSGTSGRAQFF,TGTGCCAGCCATTCCGGGACTAGCGGGAGGGCCCAGTTCTTC
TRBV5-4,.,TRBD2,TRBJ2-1,CASSPRGGGEQFF,TGTGCCAGCAGCCCCCGGGGGGGAGGGGAGCAGTTCTTC
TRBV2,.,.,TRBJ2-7,CASRVPRPHEQYF,TGTGCCAGCAGAGTGCCCAGGCCCCACGAGCAGTACTTC
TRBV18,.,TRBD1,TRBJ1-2,CASSPGTDYGYTF,TGTGCCAGCTCACCAGGGACAGACTATGGCTACACCTTC
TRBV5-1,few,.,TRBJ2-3,CASSSSRGDTDTQYF,TGCGCCAGCAGCTCGTCGCGGGGTGACACAGATACGCAGTATTTT
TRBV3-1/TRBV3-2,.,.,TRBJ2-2,CASSPRVGELFF,TGTGCCAGCAGCCCCCGTGTCGGGGAGCTGTTTTTT
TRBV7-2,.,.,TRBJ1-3,CASSLGRAGNTIYF,TGTGCCAGCAGCTTAGGCAGGGCTGGAAACACCATATATTTT
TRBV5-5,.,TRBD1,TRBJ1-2,CASSSGGDSARSYTF,TGTGCCAGCAGCTCCGGGGGGGACAGCGCGAGGAGCTACACCTTC
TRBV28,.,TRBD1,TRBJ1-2,CASSPPFLVEGGGGYTF,TGTGCCAGCAGCCCACCCTTTCTCGTAGAAGGGGGCGGTGGCTACACCTTC
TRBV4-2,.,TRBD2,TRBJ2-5,CASSQEAAGGRETQYF,TGTGCCAGCAGCCAAGAGGCAGCGGGGGGGCGTGAGACCCAGTACTTC
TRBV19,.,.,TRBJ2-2,CASSLGQTTGELFF,TGTGCCAGTAGTCTTGGACAGACTACCGGGGAGCTGTTTTTT
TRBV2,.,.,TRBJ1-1,CASSDQVTRGSEAFF,TGTGCCAGCAGTGATCAGGTGACACGGGGTTCTGAAGCTTTCTTT
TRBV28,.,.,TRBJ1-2,CASSYPRGTGLVYLGYTF,TGTGCCAGCAGTTACCCCAGGGGCACCGGGCTGGTTTATCTTGGCTACACCTTC
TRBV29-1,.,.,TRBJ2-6,CSVGTSGANVLTF,TGCAGCGTTGGGACTTCTGGGGCCAACGTCCTGACTTTC
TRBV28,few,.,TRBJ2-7,CASSKGLFRGPSYEQYF,TGTGCCAGCAGTAAAGGATTGTTTAGGGGCCCCTCCTACGAGCAGTACTTC